These 30 T cell receptor beta chains were all obtained from the same sample, sequenced in a study of Ad26.COV2.S vaccination and SARS-CoV-2 variants. Here immunoSEQ multiplex PCR was the method, and the copy in TCRdb shows in-frame clones only, minus some. There are about 480,000 clones in the sample; 87% occur only once, and 9.5% to 15% lies in the top ten. This sample's treatment: 15 to 20 received Ad26.COV2.S at low or high dose, single or two shots; 5 received placebo; per-sample allocation not given. Repertoires come from day 63 after the first vaccine or placebo injection. The sequenced sample was peripheral blood, obtained in a trial of Ad26.COV2.S vaccine versus placebo. These receptors came from a person between 18 and 60 years old who received the Ad26.COV2.S COVID-19 vaccine or a placebo.

The chain uses TRBV10-3 and TRBJ2-7, with D possibly matching TRBD2 (5 bases). CDR3 length: 13 amino acids. V shed 0 bases and J shed 4 bases, with 7 bases lying between them. Germline V gene data show CDR1 as ENHRY and CDR2 as SYGVKD. The CDR3 bases are TGTGCCATCAGTGAGTCGACGGGGTACGAGCAGTACTTC. Residues: CAISESTGYEQYF.

The chain joins TRBV7-2 to TRBJ2-3, with a weak D call TRBD2 (5 bases). This CDR3 region has 13 residues. The V and J ends lost 4 bases and 9 bases respectively, with 14 bases between them. Germline V gives CDR1 SGHTA, CDR2 FQGNSA. DNA of the CDR3: TGTGCCAGCAGCTCCGACCACCGGGGAACGCAGTATTTT. Translating it yields CASSSDHRGTQYF.

The rearrangement links TRBV6-2 or TRBV6-3 to TRBJ1-5, with D maybe TRBD1 (6 bases). The V end was cut by 5 bases, the J end by 13 bases, with 12 bases between. Germline V gives CDR1 MNHEY, CDR2 SVGEGT. The CDR3 extends over 11 amino acids. CDR3 protein: CASSTQGSQHF. The CDR3 DNA reads as TGTGCCAGCAGTACTCAGGGGTCGCAGCATTTT.

V and J are TRBV7-2 and TRBJ1-3, with D possibly TRBD1 on 5 matching bases. This CDR3 region has 15 residues. CDR1 SGHTA and CDR2 FQGNSA come from the germline V gene. V was clipped by 0 bases and J by 9 bases, with 15 bases between them. The CDR3 loop reads CASSLASGARSTIYF. The CDR3 nucleotides read TGTGCCAGCAGCTTAGCGAGTGGGGCTAGGTCCACCATATATTTT.

The rearrangement joins TRBV5-6 to TRBJ1-6, with no clear D. The CDR3 has 15 residues. Germline V lookup: CDR1 SGHDT, CDR2 YYEEEE. Trimming took 4 bases from V and 6 from J, leaving 14 bases between them. CDR3 loop: CASSTLTLVNSPLHF. CDR3 nucleotides: TGTGCCAGCAGCACCTTGACCCTCGTTAATTCACCCCTCCACTTT.

J is TRBJ2-2 and V is TRBV4-2, with TRBD2 identical over 7 bases. The CDR3 covers 15 residues. Germline trimming cut 5 bases from V and 4 bases from J; bases unmatched to any gene: 7. Looked up from germline, CDR1 is LGHNA and CDR2 is YNFKEQ. The CDR3 DNA follows: TGTGCCAGCAGCAAAACTAGCGAGCTCACCGGGGAGCTGTTTTTT. Encoded protein: CASSKTSELTGELFF.

This chain joins TRBV6-5 and TRBJ1-1; TRBD1 agrees at 9 bases. The germline CDR1 and CDR2 sequences are MNHEY and SVGAGI. Trimming removed 5 bases from V and 5 bases from J; junction bases left unmatched: 9. CDR3 length: 15 amino acids. The CDR3 region has the DNA TGTGCCAGCAGTCAAAAAAGGACAGGGGCTACTGAAGCTTTCTTT. It specifies CASSQKRTGATEAFF.

The genes are TRBV28 and TRBJ1-3; D perhaps matches TRBD1 (5 bases). This CDR3 has 14 residues. V gave up 3 bases and J gave up 4 bases, with 10 bases separating them. Per the germline V gene, CDR1 is MDHEN and CDR2 is SYDVKM. The CDR3 loop is CASSFGGYGNTIYF. In DNA, the CDR3 is TGTGCCAGCAGTTTCGGGGGGTACGGAAACACCATATATTTT.

The V gene is TRBV7-9, the J gene TRBJ1-3; D is uncertain. Germline values: CDR1 SEHNR, CDR2 FQNEAQ (reference sequence). CDR3 length: 16 amino acids. V lost 1 base and J 7 bases, leaving 17 bases between the germline ends. CDR3 protein: CASSLGPILRNNTIYF. In DNA form, the CDR3 reads TGTGCCAGCAGCTTAGGTCCGATCTTGAGGAACAACACCATATATTTT. Full variable domain (rest looked up from reference TRBV7-9 and TRBJ1-3): DTGVSQNPRHKITKRGQNVTFRCDPISEHNRLYWYRQTLGQGPEFLTYFQNEAQLEKSRLLSDRFSAERPKGSFSTLEIQRTEQGDSAMYLCASSLGPILRNNTIYFGEGSWLTVV.

In this sample, this clone turned up a few times. The V call is TRBV6-5, the J call TRBJ2-7; weak D call: TRBD2 (6 bases). The length of the CDR3 is 13 residues. The germline V gene has CDR1 MNHEY and CDR2 SVGAGI. Trimming removed 8 bases at V and 0 bases at J, with 11 bases between. The CDR3 DNA follows: TGTGCCAGCCGGGAGACGGGCTCCTACGAGCAGTACTTC. This translates into CASRETGSYEQYF.

This rearrangement joins TRBV9 to TRBJ2-1; weak D call: TRBD2 (6 bases). Trimming stripped 2 bases from V and 7 bases from J, with 22 bases between. The CDR3 runs 17 residues. Germline CDR1 reads SGDLS; CDR2 reads YYNGEE. For the CDR3, the DNA is TGTGCCAGCAGCGTCAATTATAGGAGGGGTGGGAGGAATGAGCAGTTCTTC. It specifies CASSVNYRRGGRNEQFF.

This chain uses TRBV7-3 with TRBJ2-1; no reliable D call. Looked up from germline, CDR1 is SGHTA and CDR2 is FQGTGA. V lost 5 bases to trimming and J lost 7 bases, with 12 bases between them. The CDR3 length is 13 residues. CDR3 DNA sequence: TGTGCCAGCAGCCCTCCCGCTGCAAATGAGCAGTTCTTC. Its protein is CASSPPAANEQFF.

The chain employs TRBV19 and TRBJ2-7; 14 bases match TRBD2. Germline values: CDR1 LNHDA, CDR2 SQIVND (reference sequence). The CDR3 consists of 13 residues. The V and J ends lost 10 bases and 5 bases, in that order; junction bases with no gene match: 4. CDR3: CATATSGGDEQYF. CDR3 DNA: TGTGCCACCGCGACTAGCGGGGGGGACGAGCAGTACTTC.

V and J are TRBV7-9 and TRBJ2-3; 7 nucleotides agree with TRBD1. Germline loops: CDR1 SEHNR, CDR2 FQNEAQ (reference sequence). Trimming removed 3 bases from V and 5 bases from J; junction bases left unmatched: 8. The CDR3 loop spans 15 amino acids. This CDR3 is CASSLPEGGRDTQYF. The CDR3 region has the DNA TGTGCCAGCAGCTTGCCTGAAGGGGGCCGAGATACGCAGTATTTT.

V gene TRBV6-5 combines with J gene TRBJ1-4; D unclear. Trimming removed 0 bases at V and 0 bases at J, with 8 bases between. This CDR3 spans 16 amino acids. Germline assignment: CDR1 MNHEY and CDR2 SVGAGI. The CDR3 loop is CASSYSAYATNEKLFF. The CDR3, as DNA: TGTGCCAGCAGTTACTCAGCTTATGCAACTAATGAAAAACTGTTTTTT.

The rearrangement uses TRBV7-2 and TRBJ2-5; no definite D call. The CDR3 is 14 amino acids. The germline CDR1 and CDR2 sequences are SGHTA and FQGNSA. V lost 1 base to trimming and J lost 7 bases, with 13 bases between them. CDR3 protein: CASSLDFIAGTQYF. CDR3 nucleotides: TGTGCCAGCAGCTTAGACTTCATAGCCGGGACCCAGTACTTC.

The chain employs TRBV15 and TRBJ2-5; unclear D gene. CDR1 is LNHNV and CDR2 is YYDKDF in the germline V gene (reference sequence). The length of the CDR3 is 13 residues. V gave up 3 bases and J gave up 5 bases, with 10 bases separating them. The DNA of the CDR3 is TGTGCCACCAGCAGGACCCCAGCGGAGACCCAGTACTTC. As protein: CATSRTPAETQYF.

The chain is built from TRBV11-2 and TRBJ2-1; possible D gene TRBD2, 6 bases. The CDR3 extends over 15 amino acids. Trimming removed 6 bases from V and 9 bases from J, with 21 bases in between. CDR1 and CDR2 (germline): SGHAT, FQNNGV. CDR3 DNA: TGTGCCAGCAGTTCTCCGACTAGGCGGGAAGCTGAGCAGTTCTTC. It translates to CASSSPTRREAEQFF.

Notes on this clone: A much more abundant neighbour one base away suggests this may be a read error. This chain connects TRBV5-8 to TRBJ2-5; the D gene is possibly TRBD2 (5 bases). V lost 2 bases and J 3 bases, leaving 5 bases between the germline ends. The CDR3 sequence is 12 residues long. Germline assignment: CDR1 SGHTS and CDR2 YDEGEE. The CDR3 sequence: CASSLAEETQYF. The CDR3 nucleotides are TGTGCCAGCAGCTTAGCGGAAGAGACCCAGTACTTC.

This rearrangement joins TRBV6-2 or TRBV6-3 to TRBJ1-5, with TRBD1 matching over 12 bases. With V trimmed by 0 bases and J by 7 bases, 4 bases remained unmatched. CDR1 and CDR2 (germline): MNHEY, SVGEGT. This CDR3 is 16 amino acids long. CDR3 DNA: TGTGCCAGCAGTTACTCGGGGACAGGGGGCTACCAGCCCCAGCATTTT. Protein product: CASSYSGTGGYQPQHF.

This clone appeared a few times. J is TRBJ2-7 and V is TRBV11-2, with TRBD2 identical over 7 bases. From germline, CDR1 is SGHAT and CDR2 FQNNGV. J gave up 5 bases and V 5 bases, and 9 bases lay outside the gene matches. The CDR3 loop spans 14 amino acids. The CDR3 loop is CASSPGTTPHEQYF. The DNA for the CDR3 is TGTGCCAGCAGCCCCGGGACTACCCCACACGAGCAGTACTTC.

This chain joins TRBV28 and TRBJ2-2; the D gene is possibly TRBD2 (5 bases). The CDR3 is made up of 16 amino acids. Germline lookup yields CDR1 MDHEN and CDR2 SYDVKM. Trimming shortened V by 3 bases and J by 1 base, and 12 bases separated the two germline ends. The CDR3 loop reads CASSFGGRQNTGELFF. The CDR3 nucleotides read TGTGCCAGCAGTTTTGGCGGGCGCCAGAACACCGGGGAGCTGTTTTTT.

The chain is built from TRBV19 and TRBJ1-5; D not certain. The ends were cut back, 3 bases at V and 3 bases at J, with 12 bases in the middle. The germline CDR1 and CDR2 sequences are LNHDA and SQIVND (reference sequence). The CDR3 extends over 15 amino acids. In DNA, the CDR3 is TGTGCCAGTAGTATCGGCAGGAGGGACAATCAGCCCCAGCATTTT. Translated: CASSIGRRDNQPQHF. The entire variable domain, with the rest obtained from reference TRBV19 and TRBJ1-5, is as follows: DGGITQSPKYLFRKEGQNVTLSCEQNLNHDAMYWYRQDPGQGLRLIYYSQIVNDFQKGDIAEGYSVSREKKESFPLTVTSAQKNPTAFYLCASSIGRRDNQPQHFGDGTRLSIL.

This clone appeared once. Distinct nucleotide sequences in the sample also encode this CDR3. CDR3 sequence reads: CAWKDRGTEAFF. In DNA form, the CDR3 reads TGTGCCTGGAAGGACAGGGGAACTGAAGCTTTCTTT. The chain has TRBV30 and TRBJ1-1; TRBD1 agrees at 9 bases. Germline V gives CDR1 GTSNPN, CDR2 SVGIG (reference sequence). There are 12 residues in the CDR3. V trimming: 4 bases; J trimming: 5 bases; junction bases outside the gene matches: 2. The whole variable domain, filled in from reference TRBV30 and TRBJ1-1, reads SQTIHQWPATLVQPVGSPLSLECTVEGTSNPNLYWYRQAAGRGLQLLFYSVGIGQISSEVPQNLSASRPQDRQFILSSKKLLLSDSGFYLCAWKDRGTEAFFGQGTRLTVV.

The gene calls are TRBV6-2 or TRBV6-3 and TRBJ1-1; D ambiguous. The CDR3 is 12 amino acids. V lost 0 bases and J 11 bases, leaving 10 bases between the germline ends. CDR1 is MNHEY and CDR2 is SVGEGT in the germline V gene. In DNA form, the CDR3 reads TGTGCCAGCAGTTACTCTGCGGGGAGGGCTTTCTTT. Protein sequence: CASSYSAGRAFF.

The chain is built from TRBV27 and TRBJ2-1; the D gene could be TRBD1 or TRBD2 (5 bases each). Germline V gene lookup returns CDR1 MNHEY and CDR2 SMNVEV (reference sequence). The CDR3 contains 15 residues. Trimming removed 5 bases from V and 0 bases from J, with 11 bases in between. The CDR3 sequence is CASSPGGGSYNEQFF. The CDR3 DNA follows: TGTGCCAGCAGTCCCGGTGGGGGCTCCTACAATGAGCAGTTCTTC.

This clone has a handful of counts. The chain joins TRBV6-2 or TRBV6-3 to TRBJ2-7, with 8 bases fitting TRBD2. The CDR3 loop spans 13 amino acids. V lost 4 bases, J lost 3 bases, and 2 bases stayed unmatched. Germline CDR1 and CDR2: MNHEY and SVGEGT. In DNA, the CDR3 is TGTGCCAGCAGTTTTGCGGGGGGCTACGAGCAGTACTTC. Translation gives CASSFAGGYEQYF.

The rearrangement links TRBV19 to TRBJ2-3; tentatively, D is TRBD1 (5 bases). The germline V gene has CDR1 LNHDA and CDR2 SQIVND (reference sequence). Between the trimmed V and J ends, which lost 5 bases and 5 bases, there was a span of 11 bases. This CDR3 has 13 residues. CDR3 nucleotides: TGTGCCAGTAGTCCCCGTAGGGGAGATACGCAGTATTTT. Translating it yields CASSPRRGDTQYF.

The chain joins TRBV30 to TRBJ2-5; D might be TRBD2 (6 bases). This CDR3 has 14 amino acids. The V end lost 5 bases, the J end lost 5 bases, and 18 bases lay between the germline ends. CDR1 and CDR2 (germline): GTSNPN, SVGIG (reference sequence). The CDR3 is CAWAYRGGLETQYF. CDR3 coding DNA: TGTGCCTGGGCGTATCGGGGAGGTCTGGAGACCCAGTACTTC.

This clone is a singleton in its sample. This chain links TRBV7-6 with TRBJ1-1, with D tentatively TRBD1 (5 bases). The CDR3 runs 15 residues. Germline CDR1 SGHVS, CDR2 FNYEAQ. V was shortened by 1 base and J by 4 bases, with 13 bases between the two germline ends. The CDR3 protein is CASSLVYGGSTEAFF. The CDR3 nucleotides are TGTGCCAGCAGCTTAGTTTACGGGGGAAGCACTGAAGCTTTCTTT.